This T cell receptor beta chain was recovered during a study of identical twins (dated by TCRdb to the mid-2010s). For context, the study as a whole: To test whether fetal clonotypes persist, this study deep-sequenced TCR alpha and beta repertoires from monozygotic twins, from unrelated adults of various ages, and from cord blood. To rule out contamination, the twin experiments were replicated at different times with different library preparation protocols.

Summary of the overall study and its limitations: The excess sharing between twins in beta out-of-frame sequences was weaker because fewer shared sequences reduced the signal-to-noise ratio. Out-of-frame TCR alpha sharing in monozygotic twins was systematically underestimated by recombination models, whereas sharing between unrelated individuals was in agreement with the recombination models. Because the same donors could not be followed over many years, the conclusions relied on cross-sectional statistical analysis. Compared with coincidental sharing between unrelated individuals, out-of-frame TCR alpha sequences shared between twins had an excess of sequences with low generation probability. Fewer insertions were carried by abundant cord blood beta clonotypes; a weaker similar trend was observed in young adult naive repertoires, while no such trend was observed in memory repertoires. Zero-insertion analyses could be partly confounded by invariant T cells such as MAIT and iNKT, although diverse VJ usage argued against such confounding for most clonotypes.

This clonotype was counted a few times. What antigen it recognizes has not been identified. One base away there is no much larger clone; base qualities are not given. Library construction relied on 5' RACE. Sequencing took place on an Illumina HiSeq 2000. Template switching added a universal primer binding site, and the final cDNA carried a unique molecular identifier that allowed TCR cDNA molecules to be counted accurately. Specific primers in the conserved constant-segment region were used to synthesize first-strand cDNA for the TCR alpha and beta chains. To control for contamination, every cDNA library was double barcoded, receiving both a SMART-Mk sample barcode and Illumina barcodes. TruSeq adapter sequences, together with Illumina sample barcodes, were added in two successive PCR steps. Sequencing of the TCR alpha and beta cDNA libraries was done on the Illumina HiSeq platform using custom primers. The paper's processing steps were these. MiGEC processed the raw reads to extract unique molecular identifiers, while MiXCR was used to determine the CDR3 positions. For each individual, recombination models were inferred using an EM algorithm with the repgenHMM and IGoR tools. Shared clonotype analysis was performed with the tcR package in R, normalizing sharing by the product of cloneset sizes. To study raw recombination without the effects of thymic and clonal selection, out-of-frame nonproductive sequences were analyzed. TCRdb reworked the public reads: Q25 trimming with fastp, MiXCR clone assembly, productive beta chains retained. Each CDR3 protein gets just one entry, which takes the most common genes and DNA from the rows behind it. TCRdb, rather than the study authors, made the V and J calls. This sample comprises about 550,000 distinct CDR3 sequences, around 22% of them detected only once. More than 0.4% of the sample comes from the top ten.

Every donor in the study was a healthy Caucasian. Three pairs of female monozygotic twins, all aged roughly 18 to 30 years, made up the twin cohort. Positive isolation kits from Invitrogen were used to isolate the CD4+ and CD8+ T cell populations. The CDR3 measures 13 amino acids from cysteine to phenylalanine. The sequence is cut down to CDR3 DNA, 39 bases in frame from base 1. According to the germline V gene, CDR1 reads SGHTA and CDR2 reads FQGNSA. The V and J ends are trimmed by 5 bases and 4 bases, leaving 9 bases between them. The data also belong to a second study, concerning yellow fever vaccine responses in identical twins. Drawing on the second study: The authors reported that the T cell response to vaccination in identical twins appeared partly convergent and partly personalized. The study precisely tracked vaccine-responding T cell clones in identical twins.

The V gene is TRBV7-2 and the J gene is TRBJ1-5; the D gene cannot be resolved reliably. The sequence was collected from a woman in her late teens or twenties in good health. Sequences were obtained from CD4+ T cells sorted from blood. The nucleotide sequence reads as follows: TGTGCCAGCAGCCCATCCACTAATCAGCCCCAGCATTTT. This gives the protein CASSPSTNQPQHF.